This T cell receptor beta chain was identified in a study of T cells in Graves' hyperthyroidism and ophthalmopathy. For Graves' hyperthyroidism to be stable, ophthalmopathy could not progress within 18 months. PBMCs stemmed from 10 ml fresh peripheral blood. Between the trimmed V and J ends, which lost 2 bases and 4 bases, there was a span of 14 bases. The CDR3 loop spans 14 amino acids. In germline, CDR1 is DFQATT, CDR2 SNEGSKA (reference sequence). This clonotype was counted a few times. It was RNA transcripts that yielded the amplified TCR beta CDR3 regions. TCR CDR3 regions were first amplified by RT-PCR with HTBI primers. Each CDR3 protein is one row after TCRdb ran MiXCR on the multiplex PCR reads. In the table there are about 560,000 distinct CDR3 sequences, 15% to 20% of which are singletons.

The sequence derives from a woman aged 18-29 years with Graves' hyperthyroidism. This chain links TRBV20-1 with TRBJ1-1; tentatively, D is TRBD1 (6 bases). Specimen: blood. The CDR3 is CSARPLRGRTEAFF. DNA for the CDR3: TGCAGTGCTAGACCCCTCAGGGGTCGCACTGAAGCTTTCTTT.